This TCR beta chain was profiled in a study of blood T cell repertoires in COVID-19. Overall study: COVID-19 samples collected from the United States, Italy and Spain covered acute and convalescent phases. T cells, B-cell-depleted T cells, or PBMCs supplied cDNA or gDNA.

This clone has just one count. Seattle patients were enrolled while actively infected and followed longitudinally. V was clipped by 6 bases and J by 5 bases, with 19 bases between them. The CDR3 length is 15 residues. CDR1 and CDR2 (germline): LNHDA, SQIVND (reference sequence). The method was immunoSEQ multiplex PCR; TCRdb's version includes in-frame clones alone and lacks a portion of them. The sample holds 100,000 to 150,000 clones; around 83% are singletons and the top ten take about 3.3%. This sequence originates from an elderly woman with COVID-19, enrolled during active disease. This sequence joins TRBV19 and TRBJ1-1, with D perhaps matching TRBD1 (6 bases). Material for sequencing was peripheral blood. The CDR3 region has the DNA TGTGCCAGTAGCTCAATGGGGGGCGGGGGAACTGAAGCTTTCTTT. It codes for CASSSMGGGGTEAFF. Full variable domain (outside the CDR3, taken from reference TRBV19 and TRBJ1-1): DGGITQSPKYLFRKEGQNVTLSCEQNLNHDAMYWYRQDPGQGLRLIYYSQIVNDFQKGDIAEGYSVSREKKESFPLTVTSAQKNPTAFYLCASSSMGGGGTEAFFGQGTRLTVV.